Detailed here is one TCR beta chain. This sample is part of a study of blood T cell repertoires in COVID-19. Whole-study context: Acute-phase and convalescent COVID-19 samples originated in the United States, Italy and Spain.

The CDR3 loop spans 12 amino acids. Trimming took 5 bases from V and 6 from J, leaving 10 bases between them. Germline-derived CDR1 and CDR2 are KGHDR and SFDVKD. In the study's own analysis: Reference gene primer amplification yielded estimated nucleated cell counts. Only in-frame clones appear in the TCRdb table, and some are missing; sequencing was by immunoSEQ multiplex PCR. D and trimming were read from the DNA, whereas the V and J calls and clone size are those reported in that table. This table holds about 190,000 clones, around 91% found once. This sequence was found in a middle-aged man with acute or convalescent COVID-19. V gene TRBV24-1 combines with J gene TRBJ2-7; D is uncertain. The sequenced sample was peripheral blood. The CDR3 DNA sequence: TGTGCCACCAGTGGATCCACCGGCGAGCAGTACTTC. Encoded protein: CATSGSTGEQYF.